The TCR beta chain described here comes from a study of beta chain features in type 1 diabetes. Study outcomes and limitations: The naive, central memory and Treg TCRB repertoires showed an apparent similarity that was greater among patients than among healthy donors. Cells expressing TCR highly could be over-represented by cDNA sequencing.

The CDR3 contains 12 residues. Germline lookup yields CDR1 MGHRA and CDR2 YSYEKL. V gave up 2 bases and J gave up 10 bases; unmatched junction bases: 2. A note on this clone: What it binds is unknown.

The authors reverse transcribed all of the isolated RNA, so sequencing captured expressed TCRB transcripts. The method was immunoSEQ multiplex PCR; TCRdb's version includes in-frame clones alone and lacks a portion of them. The sample lists some 250,000 clones, 27% occurring once. The rearrangement joins TRBV4-1 to TRBJ1-1; 9 nucleotides line up with TRBD1. The sequencing input was central memory CD4+ T cells from blood. The TCR was taken from a man between 25 and 39 years old in good health. This CDR3 is CASSQTGGSAFF. In DNA form, the CDR3 reads TGCGCCAGCAGCCAAACAGGGGGCTCAGCTTTCTTT.